This TCR beta chain originates from a study of blood T cells in healthy people across ages. Study-wide points: The authors considered diversity estimates from one million T cells to be underestimates. A roughly linear age-dependent decrease characterized TCR beta diversity per million T cells.

This clonotype occurred a few times. Its antigen remains unidentified. Trimming stripped 5 bases from V and 0 bases from J, with 13 bases between. CDR1 DFQATT and CDR2 SNEGSKA come from the germline V gene (reference sequence). The CDR3 totals 15 residues. Then a second PCR, running roughly 7 to 11 cycles, was carried out with a sample-barcoded 5' primer and a J-beta primer mix. With 12 random nucleotides, a template-switch adaptor tagged each individual cDNA molecule. One entry per CDR3 protein, called by TCRdb with MiXCR from the 5' RACE reads. The data show roughly 650,000 distinct CDR3 sequences, about 32% seen once.

The sequence came from a woman aged 80 or older in good health. Material for sequencing was blood. This chain uses TRBV20-1 with TRBJ2-2, with D hard to call. CDR3 bases: TGCAGTGCTCCACGACCAGGACCGAACACCGGGGAGCTGTTTTTT. It is translated as CSAPRPGPNTGELFF.